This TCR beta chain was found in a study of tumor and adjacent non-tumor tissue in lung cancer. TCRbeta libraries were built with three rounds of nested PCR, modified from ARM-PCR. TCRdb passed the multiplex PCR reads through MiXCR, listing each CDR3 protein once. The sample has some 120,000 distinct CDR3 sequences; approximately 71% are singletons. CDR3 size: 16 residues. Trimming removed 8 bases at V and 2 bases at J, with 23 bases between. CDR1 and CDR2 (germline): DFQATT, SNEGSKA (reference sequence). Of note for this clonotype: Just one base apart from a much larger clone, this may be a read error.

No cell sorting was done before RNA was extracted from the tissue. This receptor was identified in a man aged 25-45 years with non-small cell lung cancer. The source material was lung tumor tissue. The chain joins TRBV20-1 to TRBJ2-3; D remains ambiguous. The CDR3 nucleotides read TGCAGTCCTACCGGGCCCTGCGGTGGTAACACAGATACGCAGTATTTT. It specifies CSPTGPCGGNTDTQYF.